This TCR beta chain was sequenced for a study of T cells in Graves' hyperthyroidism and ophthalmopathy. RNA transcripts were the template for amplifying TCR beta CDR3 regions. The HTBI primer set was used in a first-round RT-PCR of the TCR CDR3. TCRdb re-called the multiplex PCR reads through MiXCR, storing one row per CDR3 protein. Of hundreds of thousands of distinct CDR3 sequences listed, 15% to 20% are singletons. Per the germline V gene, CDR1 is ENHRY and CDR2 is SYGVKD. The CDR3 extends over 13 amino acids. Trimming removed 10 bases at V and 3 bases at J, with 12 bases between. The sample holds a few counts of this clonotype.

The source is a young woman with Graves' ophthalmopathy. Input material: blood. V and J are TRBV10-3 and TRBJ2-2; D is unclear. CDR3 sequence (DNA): TGTGCCAGCCTAGACGGTGACACCGGGGAGCTGTTTTTT. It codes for CASLDGDTGELFF.